This passage covers 18 T cell receptor beta chains from one sample sequenced in a study of T cell changes during pregnancy in multiple sclerosis. The data were produced by immunoSEQ multiplex PCR, yet TCRdb's version contains in-frame clones alone and is incomplete. The repertoire consists of around 50,000 clones, with approximately 90% occurring once and the leading ten covering approximately 0.6%. This sample comprised CD4+ T cells from peripheral blood mononuclear cells, obtained after pregnancy. The receptors derive from a female donor with multiple sclerosis, enrolled in a pregnancy study.

With respect to this clone: One end of the junction does not line up with germline, which may come from a read error. The chain employs TRBV6-5 and TRBJ2-5; TRBD2 agrees at 10 bases. The germline V gene encodes CDR1 MNHEY and CDR2 SVGAGI. This CDR3 comprises 15 residues. CDR3 in DNA: TGTGCCAGCAGTAGGAGCGGGGGGGCCGGGGAGACCCGGTACTTC. This sequence encodes CASSRSGGAGETRYF.

The chain is built from TRBV10-1 and TRBJ2-7; D not certain. Germline V gene sequence: CDR1 WNHNN, CDR2 SYGVQD (reference sequence). The V end was cut by 4 bases, the J end by 3 bases, with 19 bases between. The CDR3 contains 16 residues. The CDR3 protein is CASSVSIWSHRYEQYF. In DNA, the CDR3 is TGCGCCAGCAGTGTGAGTATATGGTCCCACCGCTACGAGCAGTACTTC.

This clone was seen a handful of times. The rearrangement joins TRBV5-8 to TRBJ1-6; the match to TRBD1 covers 7 bases. This CDR3 has 14 amino acids. Trimming removed 4 bases from V and 6 bases from J; junction bases left unmatched: 4. The germline V gene has CDR1 SGHTS and CDR2 YDEGEE. CDR3 nucleotides: TGTGCCAGCAGCCTGGACAGGAGTAATTCACCCCTCCACTTT. Protein sequence: CASSLDRSNSPLHF.

V gene TRBV11-2 combines with J gene TRBJ1-1; D is uncertain. Looked up from germline, CDR1 is SGHAT and CDR2 is FQNNGV. The CDR3 is 13 amino acids. The germline V and J ends were trimmed by 5 bases and 6 bases, with 13 bases remaining between them. CDR3 amino acids: CASSPPPAAEAFF. The DNA of the CDR3 is TGTGCCAGCAGCCCCCCACCGGCGGCTGAAGCTTTCTTT.

The CDR3, as DNA: TGTGCCAGCAGCCAAGCCCAGCGGGGGGCCGGGGGAGAGACCCAGTACTTC. This encodes CASSQAQRGAGGETQYF. J is TRBJ2-5 and V is TRBV4-2; 9 bases line up with TRBD2. Trimming took 1 base from V and 4 from J; bases not matched to a gene: 10. CDR3 length: 17 residues. Germline V gene lookup returns CDR1 LGHNA and CDR2 YNFKEQ.

The V gene is TRBV4-2, the J gene TRBJ1-5, with D maybe TRBD1 (5 bases). The CDR3 is made up of 15 amino acids. V was shortened by 0 bases and J by 7 bases, with 13 bases between the two germline ends. Germline values: CDR1 LGHNA, CDR2 YNFKEQ. CDR3 residues: CASSQDSGGGQPQHF. The CDR3 DNA reads TGTGCCAGCAGCCAAGACTCGGGCGGGGGGCAGCCCCAGCATTTT.

This clone was seen a single time. The chain carries TRBV7-9 and TRBJ2-7, with 7 bases aligning to TRBD1. The CDR3 spans 13 residues. V was pared by 5 bases and J by 6 bases, with 7 bases of the junction left unmatched. Per germline, CDR1 SEHNR and CDR2 FQNEAQ (reference sequence). The CDR3 DNA reads as TGTGCCAGCAGCCCCCCGGGGACAGCCGAGCAGTACTTC. Its protein product is CASSPPGTAEQYF.

The chain recombines TRBV7-2 with TRBJ2-3; D is possibly TRBD1 (6 bases). The ends were cut back, 2 bases at V and 5 bases at J, with 11 bases in the middle. The CDR3 covers 14 residues. From germline, CDR1 is SGHTA and CDR2 FQGNSA. The CDR3 spells CASSLSWGQDTQYF. CDR3 sequence (DNA): TGTGCCAGCAGCTTATCTTGGGGACAAGATACGCAGTATTTT.

The chain is built from TRBV4-3 and TRBJ1-6; D remains unclear. The germline CDR1 and CDR2 sequences are LGHNA and YSLEER. V was pared by 3 bases and J by 5 bases, with 17 bases between. The CDR3 spans 17 residues. The CDR3 region has the DNA TGCGCCAGCAGCCAGGTCAAGGCGGGAACTAATAATTCACCCCTCCACTTT. It encodes CASSQVKAGTNNSPLHF.

This chain links TRBV5-4 with TRBJ2-3, with 7 nucleotides matching TRBD1. This CDR3 has 15 residues. The junction had 5 bases not matched to a gene; V was cut back by 4 bases and J by 0 bases. The germline V gene has CDR1 SGHNT and CDR2 YYREEE (reference sequence). CDR3 loop: CASSIRTGSTDTQYF. The CDR3 coding sequence is TGTGCCAGCAGCATCCGGACAGGTAGCACAGATACGCAGTATTTT. Supplemented by reference TRBV5-4 and TRBJ2-3, the full variable domain reads ETGVTQSPTHLIKTRGQQVTLRCSSQSGHNTVSWYQQALGQGPQFIFQYYREEENGRGNFPPRFSGLQFPNYSSELNVNALELDDSALYLCASSIRTGSTDTQYFGPGTRLTVL.

This clone showed up just a few times. This chain's CDR3 is CASSLLAGGLAYEQYF. The CDR3 DNA follows: TGTGCCAGCAGCTTACTCGCGGGGGGGCTCGCCTACGAGCAGTACTTC. The chain has TRBV7-9 and TRBJ2-7; 9 bases are shared with TRBD2. Germline values: CDR1 SEHNR, CDR2 FQNEAQ (reference sequence). This CDR3 region has 16 residues. V lost 2 bases, J lost 2 bases, and 7 bases stayed unmatched. Looking up the rest from reference TRBV7-9 and TRBJ2-7 gives the full variable domain: DTGVSQNPRHKITKRGQNVTFRCDPISEHNRLYWYRQTLGQGPEFLTYFQNEAQLEKSRLLSDRFSAERPKGSFSTLEIQRTEQGDSAMYLCASSLLAGGLAYEQYFGPGTRLTVT.

The chain combines TRBV19 with TRBJ2-7, with D possibly TRBD1 on 6 matching bases. The V end lost 5 bases, the J end lost 5 bases, and 25 bases lay between the germline ends. The CDR3 contains 17 residues. Germline assignment: CDR1 LNHDA and CDR2 SQIVND (reference sequence). The CDR3 region is CASSPTQGSFSSDEQYF. For the CDR3, the DNA is TGTGCCAGTAGTCCGACCCAGGGGTCCTTCTCGTCCGACGAGCAGTACTTC.

This clone was seen just once. The chain is built from TRBV5-1 and TRBJ1-2, with 7 bases matching TRBD1. The CDR3 length is 14 residues. The germline V gene has CDR1 SGHRS and CDR2 YFSETQ. V lost 2 bases, J lost 4 bases, and 5 bases stayed unmatched. The CDR3 DNA follows: TGCGCCAGCAGCTTCATGACAGGGTCCTATGGCTACACCTTC. This encodes CASSFMTGSYGYTF. Full variable domain (missing parts from reference TRBV5-1 and TRBJ1-2): KAGVTQTPRYLIKTRGQQVTLSCSPISGHRSVSWYQQTPGQGLQFLFEYFSETQRNKGNFPGRFSGRQFSNSRSEMNVSTLELGDSALYLCASSFMTGSYGYTFGSGTRLTVV.

The chain links TRBV7-3 to TRBJ2-3, with TRBD2 as a possible D gene (7 bases). Germline CDR1 SGHTA, CDR2 FQGTGA. The CDR3 is 17 residues long. The V end was cut by 2 bases, the J end by 4 bases, with 19 bases between. CDR3 nucleotide sequence: TGTGCCAGCAGCTTAGGGGCTGGGCGGGGGCGCGCAGATACGCAGTATTTT. It translates to CASSLGAGRGRADTQYF. Full variable domain (missing parts from reference TRBV7-3 and TRBJ2-3): GAGVSQTPSNKVTEKGKYVELRCDPISGHTALYWYRQSLGQGPEFLIYFQGTGAADDSGLPNDRFFAVRPEGSVSTLKIQRTERGDSAVYLCASSLGAGRGRADTQYFGPGTRLTVL.

The V gene is TRBV5-1, the J gene TRBJ2-2; D is unresolved. The germline gives CDR1 SGHRS, CDR2 YFSETQ. This CDR3 spans 13 amino acids. Trimming pared 4 bases from V and 6 bases from J, leaving 10 bases between. CDR3 sequence (DNA): TGCGCCAGCAGCGGCGGTGTACCCGGGGAGCTGTTTTTT. Encoded protein: CASSGGVPGELFF. The whole variable domain, remainder taken from reference TRBV5-1 and TRBJ2-2, is KAGVTQTPRYLIKTRGQQVTLSCSPISGHRSVSWYQQTPGQGLQFLFEYFSETQRNKGNFPGRFSGRQFSNSRSEMNVSTLELGDSALYLCASSGGVPGELFFGEGSRLTVL.

V and J are TRBV27 and TRBJ2-7; 10 bases agree with TRBD1. V dropped 5 bases and J dropped 3; count of bases not matched to a gene: 4. This CDR3 has 14 residues. CDR1 is MNHEY, CDR2 SMNVEV, per germline (reference sequence). The CDR3 protein is CASSLRTGGYEQYF. The CDR3 nucleotides are TGTGCCAGCAGTCTCCGGACAGGGGGCTACGAGCAGTACTTC.

The chain carries TRBV5-1 and TRBJ2-1; no firm D call. The V end was cut by 1 base, the J end by 0 bases, with 11 bases between. The CDR3 loop spans 16 amino acids. The V gene's germline CDR1 is SGHRS and CDR2 YFSETQ. CDR3 sequence (DNA): TGCGCCAGCAGCTTGTTCTCCCCCAGCTCCTACAATGAGCAGTTCTTC. This encodes CASSLFSPSSYNEQFF.

The chain joins TRBV19 to TRBJ1-2; 7 bases are shared with TRBD1. Germline V CDR1 and CDR2: LNHDA, SQIVND (reference sequence). This CDR3 is 14 amino acids long. V lost 5 bases and J lost 0; bases outside the gene matches: 3. CDR3 residues: CASSPQGSNYGYTF. For the CDR3, the DNA is TGTGCCAGTAGTCCACAGGGGTCTAACTATGGCTACACCTTC.